The entry below gives a single T cell receptor beta chain sequence along with its context. Its antigen is as yet unknown. CDR3 length: 16 residues. Each TRB cDNA library was prepared by 5' RACE (with UMI labels). TCRdb reworked the 5' RACE reads into one entry per CDR3 protein, no DNA. Its table lists some 130,000 distinct CDR3 sequences. This entry comes from a study of CXCR3-negative and CXCR3-positive naive CD8 T cells. Study-wide background: The libraries yielded around 140 million TRB reads, about 1.5 +/- 0.3 million each.

Study observations and caveats: Comparably high diversity marked both naive subsets, whereas memory CD8+ cells had much lower diversity. Memory cells showed distinct TRBV-TRBJ patterns, while the two naive subsets matched.

CD45RO-CCR7+CD27+CD95- defined naive CD8+ T cells. The chain carries TRBV12-3 or TRBV12-4 and TRBJ2-2; the TRBD1 assignment by TCRdb is unverifiable without DNA. Specimen: naive CXCR3- CD8+ T cells from blood. The subset is: CD45RO-CCR7+CD27+CD95- naive CD8+ T cells lacking CXCR3 (TNR3-). The source of this sequence is a human donor in good health. Some clones in this sample may be carry-over from other donors' samples. This chain's CDR3 is CASSFLGTTNTGELFF.